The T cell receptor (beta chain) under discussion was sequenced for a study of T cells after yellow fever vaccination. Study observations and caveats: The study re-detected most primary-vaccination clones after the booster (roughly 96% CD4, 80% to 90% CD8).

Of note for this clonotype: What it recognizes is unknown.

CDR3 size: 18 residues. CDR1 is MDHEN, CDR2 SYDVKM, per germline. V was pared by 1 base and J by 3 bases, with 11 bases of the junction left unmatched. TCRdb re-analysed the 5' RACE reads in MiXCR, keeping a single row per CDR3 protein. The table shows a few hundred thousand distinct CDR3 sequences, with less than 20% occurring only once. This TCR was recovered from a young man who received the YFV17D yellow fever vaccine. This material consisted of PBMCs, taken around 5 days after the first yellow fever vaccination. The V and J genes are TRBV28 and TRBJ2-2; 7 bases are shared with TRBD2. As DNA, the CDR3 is TGTGCCAGCAGTTTATCCCGACGAAGGGGAGGGGACACCGGGGAGCTGTTTTTT. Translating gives CASSLSRRRGGDTGELFF.